This T cell receptor (beta chain) was profiled in a study of T cell changes during pregnancy in multiple sclerosis. J lost 6 bases, V lost 4 bases, and 3 bases had no gene match. Germline assignment: CDR1 SGHTA and CDR2 FQGTGA. CDR3 length: 13 amino acids. Libraries were prepared by immunoSEQ multiplex PCR; TCRdb keeps only in-frame clonotypes and omits some of them. The sample includes tens of thousands of clones, 70% to 90% of them seen just once. The clonotype was recovered from a female donor in good health, enrolled as a control in a pregnancy study. The source material was CD4+ T cells from peripheral blood mononuclear cells, sampled in the first trimester of pregnancy. V is TRBV7-3 and J is TRBJ2-7, with 10 positions matching TRBD1. The CDR3 DNA is TGTGCCAGCAGCTCTGACAGGGGGCGCGAGCAGTACTTC. Translated: CASSSDRGREQYF.